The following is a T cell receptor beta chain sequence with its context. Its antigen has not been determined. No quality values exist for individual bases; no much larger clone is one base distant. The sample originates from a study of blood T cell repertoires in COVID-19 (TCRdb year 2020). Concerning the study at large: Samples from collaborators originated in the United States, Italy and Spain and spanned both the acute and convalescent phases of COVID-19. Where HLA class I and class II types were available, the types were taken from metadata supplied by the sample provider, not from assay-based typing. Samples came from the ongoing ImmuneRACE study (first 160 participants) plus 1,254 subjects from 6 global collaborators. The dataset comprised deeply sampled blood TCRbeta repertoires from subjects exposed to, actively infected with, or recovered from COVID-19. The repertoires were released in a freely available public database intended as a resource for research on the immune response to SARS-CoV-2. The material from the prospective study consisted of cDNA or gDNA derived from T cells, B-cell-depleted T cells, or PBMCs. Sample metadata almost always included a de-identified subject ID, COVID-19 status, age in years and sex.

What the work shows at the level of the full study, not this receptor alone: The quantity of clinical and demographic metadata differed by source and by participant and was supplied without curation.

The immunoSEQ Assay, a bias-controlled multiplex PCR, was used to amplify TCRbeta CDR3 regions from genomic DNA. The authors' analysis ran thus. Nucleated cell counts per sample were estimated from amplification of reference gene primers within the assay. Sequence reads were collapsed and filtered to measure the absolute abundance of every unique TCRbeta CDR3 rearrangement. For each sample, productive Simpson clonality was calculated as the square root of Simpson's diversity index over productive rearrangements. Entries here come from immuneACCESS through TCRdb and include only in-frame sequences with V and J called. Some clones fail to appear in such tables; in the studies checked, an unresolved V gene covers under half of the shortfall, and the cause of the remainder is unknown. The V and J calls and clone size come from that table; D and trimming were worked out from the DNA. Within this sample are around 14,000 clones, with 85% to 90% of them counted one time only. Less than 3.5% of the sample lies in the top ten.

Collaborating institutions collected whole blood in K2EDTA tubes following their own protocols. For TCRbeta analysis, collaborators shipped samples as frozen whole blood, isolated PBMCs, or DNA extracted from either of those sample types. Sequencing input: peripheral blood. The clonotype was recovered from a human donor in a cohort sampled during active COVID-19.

The CDR3 reads CASSLSPLGAPQETQYF. The nucleotide sequence is TGTGCCAGCAGTTTATCCCCCTTGGGGGCCCCACAAGAGACCCAGTACTTC. The chain was built from TRBV27 and TRBJ2-5; the D segment could be TRBD1, given 6 matching bases. The CDR3 numbers 17 residues from cysteine through phenylalanine. The sequence is cut down to CDR3 DNA, 51 bases in frame from base 1. Looking up the germline V gene (reference sequence) yields CDR1 MNHEY and CDR2 SMNVEV. V sheds 0 bases and J sheds 2 bases, leaving 16 bases between their ends.